This TCR beta chain was found in a study of CD8 T cells in Susac syndrome. General observations from the study: That the number of individuals in its TCR sequencing and HLA analysis was relatively small was acknowledged by the study.

Sequencing targeted TCR beta in T cells from blood (CD8+ and CD4+). Included as multiple sclerosis controls were treatment-naive patients who had stable or active relapsing-remitting disease. Points on this clonotype: What it recognizes is unknown.

This CDR3 spans 15 amino acids. Germline trimming cut 2 bases from V and 6 bases from J; bases unmatched to any gene: 7. Germline CDR1 SGHAT, CDR2 FQNNGV. Reverse transcription of roughly 0.5 to 1 ug RNA was carried out with random hexamers. TCRdb used MiXCR to reprocess the immunoSEQ multiplex PCR reads, holding one entry per CDR3 protein. The data show 350,000 to 550,000 distinct CDR3 sequences, approximately 85% seen once. This sequence originates from a human donor with multiple sclerosis. V usage is TRBV11-2 and J usage is TRBJ2-3, with 8 bases lining up with TRBD1. The sequencing input was CD8+ T cells from PBMCs. CDR3: CASSLRAGGRDTQYF. In DNA form, the CDR3 reads TGTGCCAGCAGCTTACGGGCAGGGGGCCGGGATACGCAGTATTTT.